The 24 T cell receptor beta chains below come from one sample, sequenced in a study of Ad26.COV2.S vaccination and SARS-CoV-2 variants. Some clones are missing from TCRdb's copy, which holds only in-frame ones; the method was immunoSEQ multiplex PCR. This sample yields 300,000 to 400,000 clones, of which roughly nine tenths are seen a single time; 3% to 5% belongs to the top ten. Here the sequenced sample was peripheral blood, taken after recovery from COVID-19. The receptors were sampled from a human donor who had recovered from COVID-19.

V is TRBV2 and J is TRBJ1-6; D remains unclear. Per the germline V gene, CDR1 is SNHLY and CDR2 is FYNNEI. CDR3 size: 16 residues. Trimming pared 2 bases from V and 0 bases from J, leaving 8 bases between. The CDR3 bases are TGTGCCAGCAGTGAATACCTGAACTCCTATAATTCACCCCTCCACTTT. Translation gives CASSEYLNSYNSPLHF.

The chain is built from TRBV3-1 (or the pseudogene TRBV3-2) and TRBJ2-5, with 7 bases fitting TRBD1. CDR1 and CDR2 from the germline V gene are LGHDT and YNNKEL (reference sequence). V shed 5 bases and J 3 bases; nucleotides not matched to a gene: 12. The CDR3 has 16 residues. CDR3 loop: CASSSPLTGVKETQYF. CDR3 nucleotides: TGTGCCAGCAGCTCTCCTCTTACAGGGGTAAAAGAGACCCAGTACTTC.

Of note for this clone: Other DNA sequences within the sample encode an identical CDR3. The chain is built from TRBV25-1 and TRBJ1-2, with 11 bases matching TRBD1. V shed 1 base, J shed 8 bases, and the junction held 12 bases outside the gene matches. Per the germline V gene, CDR1 is MGHDK and CDR2 is SYGVNS. CDR3 length: 17 amino acids. The DNA for the CDR3 is TGTGCCAGCAGTGAATTGGGGGGACAGGGGGTAAAGAAAGGCTACACCTTC. This encodes CASSELGGQGVKKGYTF.

J is TRBJ2-6 and V is TRBV5-1, with 9 bases that match TRBD1. Germline V gives CDR1 SGHRS, CDR2 YFSETQ. Unmatched junction bases numbered 10, after V lost 1 base and J lost 2 bases. The length of the CDR3 is 19 residues. CDR3 in DNA: TGCGCCAGCAGCTTGAACAGGGGGCGTTTAGAGCCTGGGGCCAACGTCCTGACTTTC. It translates to CASSLNRGRLEPGANVLTF.

The rearrangement links TRBV6-2 or TRBV6-3 to TRBJ2-1; D unclear. From germline, CDR1 is MNHEY and CDR2 SVGEGT. The CDR3 is made up of 14 amino acids. With 4 bases removed from V and 3 bases from J, the gap between germline ends came to 10 bases. This CDR3 reads CASSSAFGYNEQFF. The CDR3 nucleotides read TGTGCCAGCAGTTCGGCTTTCGGCTACAATGAGCAGTTCTTC.

V and J are TRBV19 and TRBJ2-1; tentative D call: TRBD2 (5 bases). This CDR3 contains 14 residues. Trimming shortened V by 4 bases and J by 3 bases, and 10 bases separated the two germline ends. Germline V gives CDR1 LNHDA, CDR2 SQIVND (reference sequence). The CDR3 DNA follows: TGTGCCAGTAGTAGATTTGACTACTACAATGAGCAGTTCTTC. Its translation: CASSRFDYYNEQFF.

This clone has just one count. The DNA of the CDR3 is TGTGCCAGCAGCCAAGACTCCCAAGGGGCCTACAATGAGCAGTTCTTC. Encoded protein: CASSQDSQGAYNEQFF. The chain has TRBV4-2 and TRBJ2-1, with D perhaps matching TRBD1 (5 bases). The ends were cut back, 0 bases at V and 2 bases at J, with 11 bases in the middle. CDR1 is LGHNA and CDR2 is YNFKEQ in the germline V gene. This CDR3 region has 16 residues.

The chain links TRBV4-1 to TRBJ2-1, with a possible D match to TRBD2 (5 bases). V was shortened by 1 base and J by 7 bases, with 17 bases between the two germline ends. CDR1 and CDR2 from the germline V gene are MGHRA and YSYEKL. The CDR3 spans 16 residues. Here the CDR3 reads CASSQAPNAGINEQFF. Written as DNA, the CDR3 is TGCGCCAGCAGCCAAGCGCCAAATGCGGGTATTAATGAGCAGTTCTTC.

The rearrangement uses TRBV6-6 and TRBJ1-1, with TRBD1 as a possible D gene (5 bases). Germline V gene sequence: CDR1 MNHNY, CDR2 SVGAGI (reference sequence). The CDR3 contains 15 residues. The V and J ends lost 5 bases and 0 bases respectively, with 13 bases between them. The CDR3 spells CASSQPGRMNTEAFF. The CDR3 DNA reads as TGTGCCAGCAGTCAACCGGGACGGATGAACACTGAAGCTTTCTTT.

The chain uses TRBV2 and TRBJ1-5; D ambiguous. V was trimmed by 7 bases and J by 2 bases, leaving 15 bases between them. Germline assignment: CDR1 SNHLY and CDR2 FYNNEI. The CDR3 spans 15 residues. The CDR3: CASMWNSAGNQPQHF. In DNA form, the CDR3 reads TGTGCCAGCATGTGGAACTCAGCGGGCAATCAGCCCCAGCATTTT.

The chain uses TRBV6-5 and TRBJ2-7, with 8 bases that match TRBD1. J lost 4 bases, V lost 11 bases, and 10 bases had no gene match. From germline, CDR1 is MNHEY and CDR2 SVGAGI. CDR3 length: 13 amino acids. For the CDR3, the DNA is TGTGCCGTACGCGGGACAGGAATGTACGAGCAGTACTTC. It yields the protein CAVRGTGMYEQYF.

The rearrangement joins TRBV7-3 to TRBJ1-1; TRBD1 matches at 7 bases. Per germline, CDR1 SGHTA and CDR2 FQGTGA. V shed 5 bases and J 7 bases; nucleotides not matched to a gene: 16. The CDR3 length is 16 residues. CDR3 bases: TGTGCCAGCAGCCCTGGACAGGCCGCATGGGGGAATGAAGCTTTCTTT. Translation gives CASSPGQAAWGNEAFF.

The chain joins TRBV10-1 to TRBJ2-5; possibly TRBD1 for D (5 bases). The V gene's germline CDR1 is WNHNN and CDR2 SYGVQD (reference sequence). This CDR3 is built from 13 residues. V was cut by 3 bases and J by 5 bases, with 10 bases left in between. As DNA, the CDR3 is TGCGCCAGCAGTGAACAGGCTTGGGAGACCCAGTACTTC. The encoded protein is CASSEQAWETQYF.

The V gene is TRBV13, the J gene TRBJ2-3; TRBD1 or TRBD2 may be the D gene (5 bases each). This CDR3 spans 17 amino acids. Deletions cut 5 bases from V and 0 bases from J, with 18 bases between. Germline V gene lookup returns CDR1 PRHDT and CDR2 FYEKMQ (reference sequence). CDR3 sequence: CASSLLRGVSSTDTQYF. Written as DNA, the CDR3 is TGTGCCAGCAGCCTACTCCGAGGGGTGTCTAGCACAGATACGCAGTATTTT.

This clone occurred once. The rearrangement uses TRBV2 and TRBJ2-1; D uncertain. The CDR3 extends over 15 amino acids. Between the trimmed V and J ends, which lost 3 bases and 7 bases, there was a span of 16 bases. The germline V gene encodes CDR1 SNHLY and CDR2 FYNNEI. The CDR3 DNA is TGTGCCAGCAGTGAGGGCCAAAAGATTGGGAATGAGCAGTTCTTC. This sequence encodes CASSEGQKIGNEQFF.

The chain employs TRBV12-3 or TRBV12-4 and TRBJ2-1; no reliable D call. Trimming removed 5 bases from V and 9 bases from J, with 14 bases in between. The CDR3 contains 13 residues. In DNA form, the CDR3 reads TGTGCCAGCAGTCCACACGGTTCGGGTGAGCAGTTCTTC. Residues: CASSPHGSGEQFF.

This chain uses TRBV11-1 with TRBJ2-5; D gene unclear. The CDR3 sequence is 15 residues long. The V end was cut by 5 bases, the J end by 5 bases, with 18 bases between. Germline lookup yields CDR1 SGHAT and CDR2 FQDESV (reference sequence). The CDR3 loop is CASSTPLSATETQYF. The CDR3 nucleotides are TGTGCCAGCAGCACCCCACTTAGTGCTACGGAGACCCAGTACTTC.

Only one count was recorded for this clone. This chain joins TRBV27 and TRBJ2-3; TRBD2 agrees at 9 bases. J was trimmed by 3 bases and V by 2 bases; bases with no gene match: 9. The germline gives CDR1 MNHEY, CDR2 SMNVEV (reference sequence). The CDR3 contains 17 residues. The CDR3 bases are TGTGCCAGCAGTTTAAACTCGCGCGGGGGGGCAACAGATACGCAGTATTTT. Amino acid sequence: CASSLNSRGGATDTQYF.

This chain joins TRBV4-2 and TRBJ1-1, with D perhaps TRBD1 (6 bases). Germline CDR1 is LGHNA and CDR2 is YNFKEQ. The V end was cut by 4 bases, the J end by 0 bases, with 18 bases between. CDR3 size: 17 residues. CDR3 in amino acids: CASSPRGGQTMNTEAFF. The CDR3 DNA follows: TGTGCCAGCAGCCCAAGAGGCGGACAGACTATGAACACTGAAGCTTTCTTT.

The chain combines TRBV18 with TRBJ2-2; tentatively, D is TRBD2 (5 bases). This CDR3 contains 15 residues. Germline CDR1 reads KGHSH; CDR2 reads LQKENI. Trimming removed 2 bases from V and 4 bases from J, with 11 bases in between. The CDR3 DNA reads as TGTGCCAGCTCACCAAAGACTACCACCACCGGGGAGCTGTTTTTT. Translated: CASSPKTTTTGELFF.

The chain couples TRBV19 to TRBJ1-5; D is perhaps TRBD1 (5 bases). The germline V gene has CDR1 LNHDA and CDR2 SQIVND (reference sequence). The V and J ends lost 0 bases and 1 base respectively, with 10 bases between them. There are 16 residues in the CDR3. DNA for the CDR3: TGTGCCAGTAGTATAGATAGGCAGGGCAGCAATCAGCCCCAGCATTTT. As protein: CASSIDRQGSNQPQHF. The full variable domain, completed using reference TRBV19 and TRBJ1-5, is DGGITQSPKYLFRKEGQNVTLSCEQNLNHDAMYWYRQDPGQGLRLIYYSQIVNDFQKGDIAEGYSVSREKKESFPLTVTSAQKNPTAFYLCASSIDRQGSNQPQHFGDGTRLSIL.

V is TRBV6-5 and J is TRBJ1-1; D is uncertain. In germline, CDR1 is MNHEY, CDR2 SVGAGI. The CDR3 sequence is 14 residues long. The V end lost 5 bases, the J end lost 1 base, and 11 bases lay between the germline ends. The CDR3 DNA is TGTGCCAGCAGTCTATTCGGGGAGAACACTGAAGCTTTCTTT. Translated, it gives CASSLFGENTEAFF.

This rearrangement joins TRBV3-1 (or the pseudogene TRBV3-2) to TRBJ1-1; D remains ambiguous. From germline, CDR1 is LGHDT and CDR2 YNNKEL (reference sequence). V gave up 1 base and J gave up 1 base, with 4 bases separating them. The CDR3 extends over 13 amino acids. CDR3 amino acids: CASSQGQNTEAFF. The CDR3 DNA sequence: TGTGCCAGCAGCCAAGGACAGAACACTGAAGCTTTCTTT.

The chain combines TRBV4-1 with TRBJ1-3; D may be TRBD1 (5 bases). The CDR3 runs to 15 residues. The germline CDR1 and CDR2 sequences are MGHRA and YSYEKL. Trimming took 3 bases from V and 8 from J, leaving 17 bases between them. CDR3 sequence: CASSQGQNFQYTIYF. In DNA form, the CDR3 reads TGCGCCAGCAGCCAGGGGCAAAATTTCCAATACACCATATATTTT.